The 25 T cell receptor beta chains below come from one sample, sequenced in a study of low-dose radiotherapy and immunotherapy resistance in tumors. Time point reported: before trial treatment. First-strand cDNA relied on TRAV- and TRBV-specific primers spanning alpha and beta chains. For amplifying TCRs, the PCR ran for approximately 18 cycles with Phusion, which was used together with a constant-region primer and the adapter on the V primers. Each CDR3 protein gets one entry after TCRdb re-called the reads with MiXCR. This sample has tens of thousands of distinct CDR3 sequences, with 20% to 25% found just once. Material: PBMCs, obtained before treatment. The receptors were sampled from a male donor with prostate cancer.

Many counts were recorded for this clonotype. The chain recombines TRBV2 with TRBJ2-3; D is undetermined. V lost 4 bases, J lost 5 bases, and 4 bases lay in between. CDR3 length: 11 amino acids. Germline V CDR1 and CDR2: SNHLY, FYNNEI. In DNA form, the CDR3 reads TGTGCCAGCAGTGTAGGAGATACGCAGTATTTT. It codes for CASSVGDTQYF.

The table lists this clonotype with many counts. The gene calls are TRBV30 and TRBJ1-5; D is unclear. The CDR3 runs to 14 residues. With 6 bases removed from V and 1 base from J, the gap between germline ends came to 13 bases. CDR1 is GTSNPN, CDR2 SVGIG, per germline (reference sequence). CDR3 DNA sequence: TGTGCCTGTAGCTACTCGTCCAGCAATCAGCCCCAGCATTTT. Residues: CACSYSSSNQPQHF.

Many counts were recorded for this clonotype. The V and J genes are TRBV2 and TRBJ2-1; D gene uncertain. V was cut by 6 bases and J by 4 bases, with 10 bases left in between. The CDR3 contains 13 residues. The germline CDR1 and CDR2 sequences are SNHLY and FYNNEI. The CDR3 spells CASSEDGYNEQFF. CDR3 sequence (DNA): TGTGCCAGCAGCGAGGACGGGTACAATGAGCAGTTCTTC.

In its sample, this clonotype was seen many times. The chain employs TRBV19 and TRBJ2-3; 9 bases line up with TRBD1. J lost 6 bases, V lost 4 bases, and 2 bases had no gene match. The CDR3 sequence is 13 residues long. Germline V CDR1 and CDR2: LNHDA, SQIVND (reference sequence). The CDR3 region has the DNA TGTGCCAGTAGTACTGGGACAGGGGATACGCAGTATTTT. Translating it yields CASSTGTGDTQYF.

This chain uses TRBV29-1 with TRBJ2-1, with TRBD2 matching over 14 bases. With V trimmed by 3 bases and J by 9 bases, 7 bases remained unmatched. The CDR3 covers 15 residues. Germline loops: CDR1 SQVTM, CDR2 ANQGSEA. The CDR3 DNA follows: TGCAGCGTTGATCTCGGACTAGCGGGAGGAGCTGAGCAGTTCTTC. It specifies CSVDLGLAGGAEQFF.

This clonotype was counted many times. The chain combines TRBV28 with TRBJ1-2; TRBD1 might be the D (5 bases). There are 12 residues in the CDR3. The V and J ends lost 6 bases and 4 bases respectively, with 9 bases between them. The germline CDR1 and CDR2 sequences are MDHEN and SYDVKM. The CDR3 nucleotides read TGTGCCAGCAGGATTGGGGGCTATGGCTACACCTTC. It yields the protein CASRIGGYGYTF.

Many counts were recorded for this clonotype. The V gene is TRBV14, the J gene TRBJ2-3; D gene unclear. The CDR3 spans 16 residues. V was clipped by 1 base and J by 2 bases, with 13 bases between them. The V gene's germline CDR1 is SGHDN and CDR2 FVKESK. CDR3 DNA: TGTGCCAGCAGCCAAGCCGTCCTTACGGCCACAGATACGCAGTATTTT. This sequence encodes CASSQAVLTATDTQYF.

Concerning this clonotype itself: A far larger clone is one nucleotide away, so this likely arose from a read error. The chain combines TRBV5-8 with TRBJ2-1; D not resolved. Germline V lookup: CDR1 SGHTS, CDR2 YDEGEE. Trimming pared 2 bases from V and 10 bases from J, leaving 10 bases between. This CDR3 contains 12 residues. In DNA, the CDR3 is TGTGCCAGCAGCTTAGGAACCGGGGAGCAGTTCTTC. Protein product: CASSLGTGEQFF.

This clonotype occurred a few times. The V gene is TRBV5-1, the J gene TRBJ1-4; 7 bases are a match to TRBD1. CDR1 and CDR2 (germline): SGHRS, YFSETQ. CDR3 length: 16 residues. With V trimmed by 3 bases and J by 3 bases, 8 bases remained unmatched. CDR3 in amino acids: CASSSPPGQPNEKLFF. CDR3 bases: TGCGCCAGCAGCTCCCCACCGGGACAGCCTAATGAAAAACTGTTTTTT.

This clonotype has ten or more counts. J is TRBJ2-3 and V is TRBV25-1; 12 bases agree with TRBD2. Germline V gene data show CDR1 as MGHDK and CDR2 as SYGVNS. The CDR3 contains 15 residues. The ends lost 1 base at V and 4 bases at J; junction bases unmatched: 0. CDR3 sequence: CASSESSGRADTQYF. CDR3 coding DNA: TGTGCCAGCAGTGAATCTAGCGGGAGGGCAGATACGCAGTATTTT.

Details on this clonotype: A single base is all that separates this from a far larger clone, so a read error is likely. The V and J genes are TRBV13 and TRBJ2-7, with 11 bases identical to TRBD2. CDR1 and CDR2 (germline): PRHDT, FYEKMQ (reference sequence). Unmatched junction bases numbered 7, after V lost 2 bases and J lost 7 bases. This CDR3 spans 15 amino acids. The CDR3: CASSLRLAGIDEQYF. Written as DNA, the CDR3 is TGTGCCAGCAGCTTACGACTAGCGGGAATCGATGAGCAGTACTTC.

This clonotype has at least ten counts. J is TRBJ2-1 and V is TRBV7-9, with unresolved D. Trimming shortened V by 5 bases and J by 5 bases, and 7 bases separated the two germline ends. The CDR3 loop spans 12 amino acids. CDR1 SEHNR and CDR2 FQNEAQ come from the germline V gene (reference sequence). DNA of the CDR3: TGTGCCAGCAGCCCCGGCCACAATGAGCAGTTCTTC. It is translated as CASSPGHNEQFF. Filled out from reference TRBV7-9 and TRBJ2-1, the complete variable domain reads DTGVSQNPRHKITKRGQNVTFRCDPISEHNRLYWYRQTLGQGPEFLTYFQNEAQLEKSRLLSDRFSAERPKGSFSTLEIQRTEQGDSAMYLCASSPGHNEQFFGPGTRLTVL.

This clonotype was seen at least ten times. CDR3 nucleotide sequence: TGTGCCAGCAGGGAATGGTACGACCCTAATGAAAAACTGTTTTTT. Its translation is CASREWYDPNEKLFF. The chain links TRBV7-8 to TRBJ1-4; D is unclear. The CDR3 has 15 amino acids. Germline values: CDR1 SGHVS, CDR2 FQNEAQ. V lost 6 bases to trimming and J lost 3 bases, with 14 bases between them.

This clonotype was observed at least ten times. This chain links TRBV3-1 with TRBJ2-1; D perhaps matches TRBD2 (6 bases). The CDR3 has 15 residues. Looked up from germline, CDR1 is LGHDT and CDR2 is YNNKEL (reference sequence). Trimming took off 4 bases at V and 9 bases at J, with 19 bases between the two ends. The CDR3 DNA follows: TGTGCCAGCAGCCGCGCTAGCCCCGGGAGTAGTGAGCAGTTCTTC. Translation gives CASSRASPGSSEQFF.

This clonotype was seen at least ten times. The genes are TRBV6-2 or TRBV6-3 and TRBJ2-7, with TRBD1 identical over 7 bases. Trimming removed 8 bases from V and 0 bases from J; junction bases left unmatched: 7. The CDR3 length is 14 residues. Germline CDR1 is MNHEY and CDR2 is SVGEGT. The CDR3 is CASLDRASSYEQYF. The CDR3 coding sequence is TGTGCCAGCCTCGACAGGGCGAGCTCCTACGAGCAGTACTTC.

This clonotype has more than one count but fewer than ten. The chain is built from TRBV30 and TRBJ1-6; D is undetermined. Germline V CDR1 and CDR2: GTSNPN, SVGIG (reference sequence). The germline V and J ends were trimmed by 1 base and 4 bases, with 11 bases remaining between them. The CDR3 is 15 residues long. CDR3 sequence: CAWSGLAAYNSPLHF. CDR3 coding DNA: TGTGCCTGGAGTGGTCTGGCAGCATATAATTCACCCCTCCACTTT.

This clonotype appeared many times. The DNA for the CDR3 is TGTGCCAGCAGTTTAGGCAGATATAATTCACCCCTCCACTTT. This sequence encodes CASSLGRYNSPLHF. The rearrangement joins TRBV28 to TRBJ1-6; D gene unclear. Germline values: CDR1 MDHEN, CDR2 SYDVKM. Trimming pared 2 bases from V and 4 bases from J, leaving 6 bases between. The CDR3 contains 14 residues. Complete variable domain (other parts from reference TRBV28 and TRBJ1-6): DVKVTQSSRYLVKRTGEKVFLECVQDMDHENMFWYRQDPGLGLRLIYFSYDVKMKEKGDIPEGYSVSREKKERFSLILESASTNQTSMYLCASSLGRYNSPLHFGNGTRLTVT.

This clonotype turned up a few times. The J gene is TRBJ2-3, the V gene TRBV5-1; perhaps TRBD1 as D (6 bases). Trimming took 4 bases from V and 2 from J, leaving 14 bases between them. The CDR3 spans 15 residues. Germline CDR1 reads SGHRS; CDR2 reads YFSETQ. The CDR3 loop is CASSLGAVNTDTQYF. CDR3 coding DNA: TGCGCCAGCAGCCTGGGGGCGGTCAACACAGATACGCAGTATTTT.

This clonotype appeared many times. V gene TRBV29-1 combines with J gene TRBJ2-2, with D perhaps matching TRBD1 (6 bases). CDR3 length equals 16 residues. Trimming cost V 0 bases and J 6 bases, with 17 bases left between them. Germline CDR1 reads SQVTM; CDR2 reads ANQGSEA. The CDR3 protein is CSVEDLSRGVSGELFF. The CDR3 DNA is TGCAGCGTTGAAGATCTTTCCAGGGGTGTTTCCGGGGAGCTGTTTTTT.

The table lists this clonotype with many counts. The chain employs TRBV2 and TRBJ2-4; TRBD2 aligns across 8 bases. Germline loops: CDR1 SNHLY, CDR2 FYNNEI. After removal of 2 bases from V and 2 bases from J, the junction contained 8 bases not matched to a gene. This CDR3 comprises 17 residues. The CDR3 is CASSERGTRLTKNIQYF. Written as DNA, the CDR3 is TGTGCCAGCAGTGAACGGGGGACTAGGCTGACCAAAAACATTCAGTACTTC.

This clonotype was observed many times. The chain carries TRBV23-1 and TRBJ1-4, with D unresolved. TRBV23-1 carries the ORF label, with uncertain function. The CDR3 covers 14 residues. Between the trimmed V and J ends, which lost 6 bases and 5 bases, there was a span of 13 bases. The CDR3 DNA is TGCGCCAGCAGCGGAACCGGCTTCAATGAAAAACTGTTTTTT. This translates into CASSGTGFNEKLFF.

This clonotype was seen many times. The CDR3: CASSSPGLAGSEQFF. The CDR3 nucleotides read TGCGCCAGCAGCTCTCCGGGACTAGCGGGATCTGAGCAGTTCTTC. This rearrangement joins TRBV5-1 to TRBJ2-1; 13 positions agree with TRBD2. CDR1 and CDR2 (germline): SGHRS, YFSETQ. This CDR3 spans 15 amino acids. J lost 9 bases, V lost 3 bases, and 6 bases had no gene match. Supplemented by reference TRBV5-1 and TRBJ2-1, the full variable domain reads KAGVTQTPRYLIKTRGQQVTLSCSPISGHRSVSWYQQTPGQGLQFLFEYFSETQRNKGNFPGRFSGRQFSNSRSEMNVSTLELGDSALYLCASSSPGLAGSEQFFGPGTRLTVL.

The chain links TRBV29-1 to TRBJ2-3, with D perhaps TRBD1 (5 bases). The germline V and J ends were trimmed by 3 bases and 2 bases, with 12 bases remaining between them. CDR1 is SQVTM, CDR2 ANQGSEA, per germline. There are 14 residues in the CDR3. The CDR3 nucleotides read TGCAGCGTTGAGAAGGGGAAGGCCACAGATACGCAGTATTTT. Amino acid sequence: CSVEKGKATDTQYF.

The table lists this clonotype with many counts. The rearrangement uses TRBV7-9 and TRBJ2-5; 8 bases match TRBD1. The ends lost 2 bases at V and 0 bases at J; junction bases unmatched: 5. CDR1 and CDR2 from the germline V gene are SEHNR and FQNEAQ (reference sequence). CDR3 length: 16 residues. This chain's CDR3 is CASSLLAGGYQETQYF. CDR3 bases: TGTGCCAGCAGCTTACTGGCAGGGGGCTACCAAGAGACCCAGTACTTC.

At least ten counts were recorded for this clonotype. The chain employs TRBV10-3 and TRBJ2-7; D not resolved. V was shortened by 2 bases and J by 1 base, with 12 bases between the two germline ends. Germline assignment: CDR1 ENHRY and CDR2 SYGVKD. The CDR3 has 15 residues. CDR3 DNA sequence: TGTGCCATCAGTGAGCCCTCGACGGTGTCCTACGAGCAGTACTTC. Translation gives CAISEPSTVSYEQYF.